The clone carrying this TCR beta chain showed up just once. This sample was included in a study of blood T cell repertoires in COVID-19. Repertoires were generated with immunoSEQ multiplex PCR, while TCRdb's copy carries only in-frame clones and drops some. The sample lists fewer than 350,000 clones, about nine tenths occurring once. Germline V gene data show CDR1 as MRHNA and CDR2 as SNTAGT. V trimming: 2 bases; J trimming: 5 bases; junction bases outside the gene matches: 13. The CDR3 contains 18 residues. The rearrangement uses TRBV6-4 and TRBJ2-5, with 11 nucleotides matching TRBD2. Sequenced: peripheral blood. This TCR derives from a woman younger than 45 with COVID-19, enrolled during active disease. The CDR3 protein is CASSDDYLAGGLEETQYF. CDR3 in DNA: TGTGCCAGCAGTGACGACTACTTAGCGGGGGGGCTGGAGGAGACCCAGTACTTC.